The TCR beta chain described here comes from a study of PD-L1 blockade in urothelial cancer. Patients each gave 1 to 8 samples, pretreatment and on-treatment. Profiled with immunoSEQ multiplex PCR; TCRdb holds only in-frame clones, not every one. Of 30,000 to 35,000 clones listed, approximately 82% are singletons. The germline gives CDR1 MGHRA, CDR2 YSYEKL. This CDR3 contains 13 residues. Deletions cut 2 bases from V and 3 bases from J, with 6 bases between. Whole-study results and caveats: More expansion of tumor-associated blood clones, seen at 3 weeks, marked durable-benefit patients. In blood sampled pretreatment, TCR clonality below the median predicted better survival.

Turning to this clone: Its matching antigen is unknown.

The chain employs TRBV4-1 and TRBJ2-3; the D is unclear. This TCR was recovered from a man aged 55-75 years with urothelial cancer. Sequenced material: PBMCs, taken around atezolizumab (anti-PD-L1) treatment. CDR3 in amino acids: CASSQSLTDTQYF. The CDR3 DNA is TGCGCCAGCAGCCAATCTTTGACAGATACGCAGTATTTT.